This paragraph covers one T cell receptor beta chain sequence. This sample is part of a study of blood T cell repertoires in COVID-19. At the level of the study: Whether acute or convalescent, the COVID-19 samples came from the United States, Italy and Spain. The cDNA or gDNA used as material had been derived from T cells, B-cell-depleted T cells, or PBMCs.

Libraries were prepared by immunoSEQ multiplex PCR; TCRdb keeps only in-frame clonotypes and omits some of them. The data hold fewer than 300,000 clones, with 88% observed a single time. Sequences were obtained from peripheral blood. This TCR was sampled from a middle-aged woman who had recovered from COVID-19.

CDR3: CATSDPGGGFGNEQFF. The CDR3 nucleotides read TGTGCCACCAGTGACCCCGGGGGGGGCTTTGGTAATGAGCAGTTCTTC. This chain links TRBV24-1 with TRBJ2-1; 8 bases agree with TRBD2. Unmatched junction bases numbered 11, after V lost 4 bases and J lost 7 bases. The CDR3 is 16 amino acids. CDR1 KGHDR and CDR2 SFDVKD come from the germline V gene.